A single sample is the source of the 9 T cell receptor beta chains below, sequenced in a study of blood T cells in healthy people across ages. A second PCR, run for roughly 7 to 11 cycles, used a sample-barcoded 5' primer plus a J-beta primer mix. TCRdb ran MiXCR on the 5' RACE reads and lists one entry per CDR3 protein. The data contain 650,000 to 1,000,000 distinct CDR3 sequences, around 36% of them seen just once; the ten biggest clones take up approximately 13%. Sequencing was performed on blood. These receptors came from a man between 18 and 29 years old in good health.

This clonotype was counted only a few times. The chain is built from TRBV6-4 and TRBJ2-1; possibly TRBD1 for D (5 bases). Germline V gives CDR1 MRHNA, CDR2 SNTAGT. CDR3 size: 17 residues. Between the trimmed V and J ends, which lost 2 bases and 1 base, there was a span of 15 bases. CDR3 in amino acids: CASSDLPSTVSYNEQFF. CDR3 coding DNA: TGTGCCAGCAGTGACCTCCCTTCGACAGTTTCCTACAATGAGCAGTTCTTC.

This clonotype was seen more than once but under ten times. The rearrangement uses TRBV3-1 and TRBJ2-5; TRBD2 matches 9 bases. V lost 1 base and J lost 3; bases outside the gene matches: 0. The CDR3 length is 14 residues. CDR1 and CDR2 (germline): LGHDT, YNNKEL (reference sequence). The CDR3 spells CASSQVAGEETQYF. DNA for the CDR3: TGTGCCAGCAGCCAAGTAGCGGGGGAAGAGACCCAGTACTTC.

The chain couples TRBV4-3 to TRBJ1-1; 7 bases match TRBD1. Germline CDR1 LGHNA, CDR2 YSLEER. This CDR3 region has 14 residues. Trimming took 0 bases from V and 11 from J; bases not matched to a gene: 9. CDR3 DNA sequence: TGCGCCAGCAGCCAAGATACGAGACAGGGCGCGGCTTTCTTT. Residues: CASSQDTRQGAAFF.

This clonotype occurred many times. This chain connects TRBV3-1 to TRBJ1-2; TRBD1 is a possible D gene (5 bases). The CDR3 is 13 residues long. Germline V gene lookup returns CDR1 LGHDT and CDR2 YNNKEL (reference sequence). Trimming removed 1 base at V and 3 bases at J, with 6 bases between. CDR3: CASSQAGDYGYTF. CDR3 DNA: TGTGCCAGCAGCCAAGCGGGGGACTATGGCTACACCTTC.

This clonotype has only a few counts. V gene TRBV20-1 combines with J gene TRBJ2-3; D call uncertain. The ends were cut back, 1 base at V and 2 bases at J, with 13 bases in the middle. Germline values: CDR1 DFQATT, CDR2 SNEGSKA (reference sequence). The CDR3 is made up of 15 amino acids. CDR3 DNA: TGCAGTGCTAGAGGTAGTGGAACCTTCACAGATACGCAGTATTTT. Its translation: CSARGSGTFTDTQYF.

This clonotype has a handful of counts. V usage is TRBV15 and J usage is TRBJ2-1; the D gene is possibly TRBD2 (5 bases). The CDR3 spans 13 residues. The germline CDR1 and CDR2 sequences are LNHNV and YYDKDF (reference sequence). V was cut by 5 bases and J by 7 bases, with 12 bases left in between. The CDR3 coding sequence is TGTGCCACCAGCGACGGGGAGCCTAATGAGCAGTTCTTC. It specifies CATSDGEPNEQFF.

This clonotype has a count of ten or more. The chain has TRBV7-2 and TRBJ2-3; D call uncertain. From germline, CDR1 is SGHTA and CDR2 FQGNSA. Trimming pared 1 base from V and 5 bases from J, leaving 10 bases between. The CDR3 covers 14 residues. The CDR3 DNA reads TGTGCCAGCAGCTTAGACGGCCCCTTAGATACGCAGTATTTT. It translates to CASSLDGPLDTQYF.

CDR3 DNA sequence: TGCAGTGCCTACCAACAGGTTTCCGGGGGAAAACTGTTTTTT. Amino acid sequence: CSAYQQVSGGKLFF. The V gene is TRBV20-1, the J gene TRBJ1-4, with D possibly matching TRBD1 (5 bases). CDR1 is DFQATT and CDR2 is SNEGSKA in the germline V gene (reference sequence). The CDR3 is 14 residues long. The V end lost 6 bases, the J end lost 10 bases, and 21 bases lay between the germline ends.

The count of this clonotype is one. A much larger clone differs by one base, so this may be a read error. The chain joins TRBV20-1 to TRBJ1-2; a weak D match, TRBD1 (5 bases). Germline V lookup: CDR1 DFQATT, CDR2 SNEGSKA (reference sequence). The CDR3 is 13 amino acids. The V end lost 0 bases, the J end lost 4 bases, and 9 bases lay between the germline ends. The CDR3 DNA sequence: TGCAGTGCTAGAGATCGGGGGTTCTATGGCTACACCTTC. This gives the protein CSARDRGFYGYTF.